Detailed here is one TCR beta chain. The antigen remains unidentified. TCRdb's copy holds only in-frame clones and misses some; the assay was immunoSEQ multiplex PCR. The data hold 75,000 to 85,000 clones, with approximately 91% observed a single time. The donors were members of the roughly 120-subject validation cohort (separate from the roughly 680-subject first cohort). The data were taken from a study of cytomegalovirus exposure and HLA in healthy donors. Study-level findings and limits: Cytomegalovirus association was assigned to approximately 180 TCR beta chains. A later analysis found first-cohort TCR clusters tended to co-occur in the approximately 120 validation repertoires.

V was trimmed by 7 bases and J by 5 bases, leaving 18 bases between them. This CDR3 has 14 amino acids. The germline V gene has CDR1 MNHEY and CDR2 SVGAGI. The V and J genes are TRBV6-5 and TRBJ2-7, with a tentative D call TRBD2 (5 bases). This sequence was found in a man under 40 in good health and CMV-seronegative. The sequenced sample was PBMCs. The CDR3 region has the DNA TGTGCCAGCATCCGGACGGCACTGAGGGACGAGCAGTACTTC. It codes for CASIRTALRDEQYF.